The 32 T cell receptor beta chains listed next were all sequenced from one sample in a study of CD8 T cells in ankylosing spondylitis. Findings of the study overall: A TCR beta motif of under ten highly homologous variants seemed to mark ankylosing spondylitis blood.

Each CDR3 protein gets one entry after TCRdb re-called the 5' RACE reads with MiXCR. The sample lists around 770,000 distinct CDR3 sequences; 12% were seen once. Antigen specificity for these receptors is unknown. Sample: blood, either unsorted or a sorted T cell fraction (not recorded which). These TCRs come from a male donor with ankylosing spondylitis.

The genes are TRBV13 and TRBJ2-3; D might be TRBD1 (6 bases). The CDR3 is made up of 17 amino acids. Trimming took 2 bases from V and 0 from J, leaving 15 bases between them. Per the germline V gene, CDR1 is PRHDT and CDR2 is FYEKMQ (reference sequence). In DNA, the CDR3 is TGTGCCAGCAGCTTATGGGGGCGCGCGGTTAGCACAGATACGCAGTATTTT. It codes for CASSLWGRAVSTDTQYF.

V and J are TRBV5-4 and TRBJ1-5; the D is unclear. V dropped 4 bases and J dropped 0 bases, with 17 bases sitting between them. This CDR3 comprises 17 residues. Germline V gene sequence: CDR1 SGHNT, CDR2 YYREEE (reference sequence). Written as DNA, the CDR3 is TGTGCCAGCAGCCCTAGGATCTGGGAAGATAGCAATCAGCCCCAGCATTTT. It is translated as CASSPRIWEDSNQPQHF.

The rearrangement uses TRBV7-3 and TRBJ2-1, with D maybe TRBD1 (5 bases). The germline V gene encodes CDR1 SGHTA and CDR2 FQGTGA. The CDR3 covers 13 residues. V gave up 3 bases and J gave up 5 bases, with 8 bases separating them. CDR3 loop: CASSFDRDNEQFF. The CDR3 DNA follows: TGTGCCAGCAGCTTCGACAGAGACAATGAGCAGTTCTTC.

In this sample, this clonotype turned up many times. The chain carries TRBV29-1 and TRBJ2-3; unclear D gene. Looked up from germline, CDR1 is SQVTM and CDR2 is ANQGSEA. This CDR3 comprises 11 residues. Trimming removed 7 bases at V and 5 bases at J, with 10 bases between. The CDR3 sequence: CSAHSGDTQYF. In nucleotides, the CDR3 is TGCAGCGCCCATTCGGGAGATACGCAGTATTTT.

The chain couples TRBV28 to TRBJ1-2; D call uncertain. V lost 2 bases and J lost 5, with 6 bases in between. The CDR3 runs 12 residues. CDR1 MDHEN and CDR2 SYDVKM come from the germline V gene. Here the CDR3 DNA reads TGTGCCAGCAGTTTAAACACGTATGGCTACACCTTC. This sequence encodes CASSLNTYGYTF.

This clonotype was observed at least ten times. The chain recombines TRBV29-1 with TRBJ2-1; 10 bases line up with TRBD1. V shed 6 bases, J shed 11 bases, and the junction held 4 bases outside the gene matches. This CDR3 contains 11 residues. Per the germline V gene, CDR1 is SQVTM and CDR2 is ANQGSEA. CDR3 sequence reads: CSVGTGDQQFF. Here the CDR3 DNA reads TGCAGCGTCGGGACAGGGGACCAGCAGTTCTTC.

The chain joins TRBV7-9 to TRBJ2-1; TRBD2 matches 9 bases. Germline lookup yields CDR1 SEHNR and CDR2 FQNEAQ (reference sequence). The CDR3 extends over 17 amino acids. V gave up 4 bases and J gave up 2 bases; unmatched junction bases: 9. The CDR3: CASSSLRLAGAYNEQFF. As DNA, the CDR3 is TGTGCCAGCAGCTCCCTTCGATTAGCGGGGGCCTACAATGAGCAGTTCTTC.

V is TRBV2 and J is TRBJ1-1; 9 bases are a match to TRBD1. CDR1 SNHLY and CDR2 FYNNEI come from the germline V gene. The CDR3 loop spans 16 amino acids. Losses at the gene ends were 4 bases for V and 7 bases for J; bases not matched to a gene: 13. The CDR3 spells CASSGGQGQGRSEAFF. Written as DNA, the CDR3 is TGTGCCAGCAGTGGGGGACAGGGACAGGGACGGAGTGAAGCTTTCTTT.

The chain carries TRBV2 and TRBJ2-1; D perhaps matches TRBD2 (5 bases). Germline assignment: CDR1 SNHLY and CDR2 FYNNEI. Trimming removed 1 base from V and 7 bases from J, with 14 bases in between. The CDR3 extends over 15 amino acids. The CDR3 loop is CASSEGLTRGNEQFF. In DNA form, the CDR3 reads TGTGCCAGCAGTGAAGGACTAACCCGAGGGAATGAGCAGTTCTTC.

This clonotype was counted only a few times. V is TRBV7-9 and J is TRBJ2-1; TRBD2 matches at 7 bases. V dropped 5 bases and J dropped 7; count of bases not matched to a gene: 5. Germline assignment: CDR1 SEHNR and CDR2 FQNEAQ (reference sequence). The CDR3 contains 13 residues. The CDR3 DNA follows: TGTGCCAGCAGCGCCCGGACTAGGAATGAGCAGTTCTTC. Amino acids: CASSARTRNEQFF.

This chain joins TRBV20-1 and TRBJ1-6; 7 bases line up with TRBD1. V lost 6 bases, J lost 14 bases, and 7 bases stayed unmatched. The CDR3 covers 11 residues. Germline CDR1 and CDR2: DFQATT and SNEGSKA (reference sequence). The CDR3: CSAQTGTTLHF. The CDR3 DNA sequence: TGCAGTGCCCAGACAGGGACAACCCTCCACTTT.

The table lists this clonotype with a few counts. For the CDR3, the DNA is TGCGCCAGCAGCAGAAACGGGGATACGCAGTATTTT. Amino acid sequence: CASSRNGDTQYF. The rearrangement joins TRBV10-2 to TRBJ2-3; D call uncertain. Germline values: CDR1 WSHSY, CDR2 SAAADI. With 6 bases removed from V and 6 bases from J, the gap between germline ends came to 10 bases. The CDR3 has 12 amino acids.

The gene calls are TRBV27 and TRBJ2-7; TRBD1 matches at 9 bases. With V trimmed by 5 bases and J by 4 bases, 15 bases remained unmatched. The CDR3 contains 17 residues. Germline CDR1 is MNHEY and CDR2 is SMNVEV (reference sequence). CDR3 DNA sequence: TGTGCCAGCAGTCCGCAGGGACAGGGATTTTCTAAATACGAGCAGTACTTC. It translates to CASSPQGQGFSKYEQYF.

This clonotype was detected ten times or more. The chain recombines TRBV5-1 with TRBJ2-5; TRBD2 is a possible D gene (6 bases). The germline gives CDR1 SGHRS, CDR2 YFSETQ. V was pared by 3 bases and J by 1 base, with 16 bases between. CDR3 length equals 16 residues. The CDR3 coding sequence is TGCGCCAGCAGCTCCTCAGCGGGTCGACCCCAAGAGACCCAGTACTTC. Translation gives CASSSSAGRPQETQYF.

V usage is TRBV12-3 or TRBV12-4 and J usage is TRBJ2-3; no firm D call. This CDR3 region has 16 residues. V lost 3 bases, J lost 5 bases, and 18 bases lay in between. For the CDR3, the DNA is TGTGCCAGCAGTTTTCGGAGAGGTGCCCTTGGAGATACGCAGTATTTT. Protein sequence: CASSFRRGALGDTQYF.

V gene TRBV29-1 combines with J gene TRBJ1-1, with D unclear. Germline CDR1 reads SQVTM; CDR2 reads ANQGSEA. Trimming removed 8 bases at V and 1 base at J, with 14 bases between. There are 13 residues in the CDR3. The CDR3 spells CSIEETGNTEAFF. In nucleotides, the CDR3 is TGCAGCATCGAGGAAACGGGGAACACTGAAGCTTTCTTT.

This clonotype was seen a few times. The chain has TRBV6-1 and TRBJ2-5; TRBD2 is a possible D gene (5 bases). The germline gives CDR1 MNHNS, CDR2 SASEGT. This CDR3 comprises 14 residues. Trimming took off 9 bases at V and 4 bases at J, with 18 bases between the two ends. Here the CDR3 reads CASDPTREGETQYF. CDR3 DNA: TGTGCCAGTGACCCAACTAGGGAAGGAGAGACCCAGTACTTC.

The rearrangement joins TRBV4-1 to TRBJ2-5; D ambiguous. The germline CDR1 and CDR2 sequences are MGHRA and YSYEKL. The V end was cut by 4 bases, the J end by 1 base, with 13 bases between. This CDR3 region has 15 residues. This chain's CDR3 is CASSPPAAAQETQYF. In nucleotides, the CDR3 is TGCGCCAGCAGCCCACCGGCGGCCGCCCAAGAGACCCAGTACTTC.

This chain connects TRBV18 to TRBJ2-5; 7 bases map to TRBD1. This CDR3 has 15 amino acids. CDR1 is KGHSH, CDR2 LQKENI, per germline. V was pared by 2 bases and J by 4 bases, with 7 bases of the junction left unmatched. CDR3 in amino acids: CASSPNRGDGETQYF. Here the CDR3 DNA reads TGTGCCAGCTCACCAAACAGGGGCGACGGAGAGACCCAGTACTTC.

The chain has TRBV29-1 and TRBJ1-4; 8 bases align to TRBD1. The CDR3 has 13 residues. CDR1 and CDR2 (germline): SQVTM, ANQGSEA. Germline trimming cut 6 bases from V and 5 bases from J; bases unmatched to any gene: 5. For the CDR3, the DNA is TGCAGCGTCTATGACAGGGGAAATGAAAAACTGTTTTTT. Translation gives CSVYDRGNEKLFF.

The sample holds a few counts of this clonotype. The rearrangement links TRBV10-3 to TRBJ2-1; no definite D call. CDR1 is ENHRY and CDR2 is SYGVKD in the germline V gene. The ends were cut back, 4 bases at V and 9 bases at J, with 7 bases in the middle. The length of the CDR3 is 11 residues. Here the CDR3 reads CAISGASEQFF. DNA of the CDR3: TGTGCCATCAGTGGGGCTTCTGAGCAGTTCTTC.

The rearrangement links TRBV7-3 to TRBJ2-2, with D unclear. The V end was cut by 4 bases, the J end by 7 bases, with 10 bases between. The CDR3 has 13 amino acids. Germline values: CDR1 SGHTA, CDR2 FQGTGA. This chain's CDR3 is CASSSNVGGELFF. The CDR3 region has the DNA TGTGCCAGCAGCTCCAACGTGGGCGGGGAGCTGTTTTTT.

This clonotype has a handful of counts. The rearrangement joins TRBV5-1 to TRBJ2-3, with 10 bases lining up with TRBD1. V was clipped by 5 bases and J by 5 bases; unmatched bases: 2. CDR1 is SGHRS, CDR2 YFSETQ, per germline. There are 13 residues in the CDR3. CDR3 in amino acids: CASRGQGLDTQYF. Here the CDR3 DNA reads TGCGCCAGCAGGGGACAGGGGTTAGATACGCAGTATTTT.

CDR3 sequence (DNA): TGTGCCAGCAGTTGGACATCCTTCGAAGCTTTCTTT. This gives the protein CASSWTSFEAFF. V and J are TRBV6-2 or TRBV6-3 and TRBJ1-1; tentatively, D is TRBD1 (5 bases). The V and J ends lost 4 bases and 8 bases respectively, with 11 bases between them. Germline V gene data show CDR1 as MNHEY and CDR2 as SVGEGT. The CDR3 sequence is 12 residues long.

This clonotype has at least ten counts. The V and J genes are TRBV6-1 and TRBJ2-5; weak D call: TRBD2 (5 bases). The ends were cut back, 5 bases at V and 5 bases at J, with 12 bases in the middle. In germline, CDR1 is MNHNS, CDR2 SASEGT. There are 13 residues in the CDR3. CDR3 DNA: TGTGCCAGCAGTAGGGTCCGAGGGGAGACCCAGTACTTC. Protein product: CASSRVRGETQYF.

This clonotype was found a few times. The chain carries TRBV5-1 and TRBJ2-3; 13 nucleotides line up with TRBD2. CDR1 and CDR2 from the germline V gene are SGHRS and YFSETQ. The CDR3 consists of 19 residues. Germline trimming cut 5 bases from V and 5 bases from J; bases unmatched to any gene: 17. The CDR3 DNA sequence: TGCGCCAGCAGTTGGGGACTAGCGGGATCCCGAGGGGACGAAGATACGCAGTATTTT. This encodes CASSWGLAGSRGDEDTQYF.

The chain joins TRBV10-1 to TRBJ2-7; perhaps TRBD1 as D (6 bases). Trimming left V 6 bases short and J 3 bases short, with 15 bases between. The CDR3 consists of 14 residues. The V gene's germline CDR1 is WNHNN and CDR2 SYGVQD (reference sequence). CDR3 loop: CASRTGTSLYEQYF. DNA of the CDR3: TGCGCCAGCAGGACCGGGACAAGTCTCTACGAGCAGTACTTC.

The sample holds a few counts of this clonotype. J is TRBJ1-2 and V is TRBV7-9, with D maybe TRBD1 (5 bases). Looked up from germline, CDR1 is SEHNR and CDR2 is FQNEAQ (reference sequence). V was cut by 4 bases and J by 2 bases, with 11 bases left in between. This CDR3 has 14 amino acids. CDR3 protein: CASSSRDGNYGYTF. CDR3 bases: TGTGCCAGCAGCTCCCGGGACGGCAACTATGGCTACACCTTC.

The chain recombines TRBV9 with TRBJ2-3, with D possibly matching TRBD1 (5 bases). The CDR3 has 15 residues. Germline lookup yields CDR1 SGDLS and CDR2 YYNGEE. Trimming took off 0 bases at V and 6 bases at J, with 14 bases between the two ends. The CDR3 nucleotides are TGTGCCAGCAGCGTAGAGGCCAGGGCCTCGGATACGCAGTATTTT. It specifies CASSVEARASDTQYF.

This clonotype was counted at least ten times. The V call is TRBV29-1, the J call TRBJ1-5; no clear D gene. The CDR3 extends over 12 amino acids. Germline V gene lookup returns CDR1 SQVTM and CDR2 ANQGSEA. V gave up 7 bases and J gave up 2 bases, with 9 bases separating them. Written as DNA, the CDR3 is TGCAGCGCTCGGGATGGCAATCAGCCCCAGCATTTT. Residues: CSARDGNQPQHF. Full variable domain (missing parts from reference TRBV29-1 and TRBJ1-5): SAVISQKPSRDICQRGTSLTIQCQVDSQVTMMFWYRQQPGQSLTLIATANQGSEATYESGFVIDKFPISRPNLTFSTLTVSNMSPEDSSIYLCSARDGNQPQHFGDGTRLSIL.

The chain employs TRBV6-1 and TRBJ2-7; weak D call: TRBD2 (6 bases). With 7 bases removed from V and 3 bases from J, the gap between germline ends came to 19 bases. CDR1 and CDR2 from the germline V gene are MNHNS and SASEGT. The length of the CDR3 is 15 residues. The CDR3 DNA reads as TGTGCCAGCATTCCGGGGACTTGGCTAAGCTACGAGCAGTACTTC. The encoded protein is CASIPGTWLSYEQYF.

The gene calls are TRBV6-5 and TRBJ2-5; D possibly corresponds to TRBD2 (5 bases). The CDR3 contains 14 residues. Trimming cost V 4 bases and J 2 bases, with 11 bases left between them. Germline lookup yields CDR1 MNHEY and CDR2 SVGAGI. DNA of the CDR3: TGTGCCAGCAGTTCGTCAGCGGTACAAGAGACCCAGTACTTC. Protein: CASSSSAVQETQYF.